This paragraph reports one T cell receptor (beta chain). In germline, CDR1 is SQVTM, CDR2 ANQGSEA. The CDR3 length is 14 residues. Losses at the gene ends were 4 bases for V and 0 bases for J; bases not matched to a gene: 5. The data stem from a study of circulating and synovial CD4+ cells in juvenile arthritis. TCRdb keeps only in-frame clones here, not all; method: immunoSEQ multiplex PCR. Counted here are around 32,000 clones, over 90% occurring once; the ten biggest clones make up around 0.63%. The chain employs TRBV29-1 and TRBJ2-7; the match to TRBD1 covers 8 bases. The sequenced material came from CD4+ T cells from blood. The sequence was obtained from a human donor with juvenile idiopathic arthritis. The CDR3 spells CSVALQGASYEQYF. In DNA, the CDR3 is TGCAGCGTTGCGCTCCAGGGGGCCTCCTACGAGCAGTACTTC.